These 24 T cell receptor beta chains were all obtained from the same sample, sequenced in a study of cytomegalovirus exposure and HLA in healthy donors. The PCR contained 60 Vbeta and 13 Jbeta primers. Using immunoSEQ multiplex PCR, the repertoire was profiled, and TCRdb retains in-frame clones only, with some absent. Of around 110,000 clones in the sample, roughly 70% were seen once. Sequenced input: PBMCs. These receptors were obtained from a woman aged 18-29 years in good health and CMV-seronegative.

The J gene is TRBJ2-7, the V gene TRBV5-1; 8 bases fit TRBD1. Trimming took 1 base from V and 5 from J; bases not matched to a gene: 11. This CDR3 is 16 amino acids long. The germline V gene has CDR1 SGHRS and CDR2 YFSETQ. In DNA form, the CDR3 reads TGCGCCAGCAGCTTGTGGACAGGGCGTCTCGGGAACGAGCAGTACTTC. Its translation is CASSLWTGRLGNEQYF.

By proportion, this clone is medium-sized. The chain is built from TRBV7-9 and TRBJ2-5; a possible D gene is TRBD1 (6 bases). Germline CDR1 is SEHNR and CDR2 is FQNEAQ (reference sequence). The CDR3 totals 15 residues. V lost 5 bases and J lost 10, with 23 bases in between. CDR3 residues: CASSPGQTPLGDQYF. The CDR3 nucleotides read TGTGCCAGCAGCCCCGGACAGACCCCCTTAGGAGACCAGTACTTC.

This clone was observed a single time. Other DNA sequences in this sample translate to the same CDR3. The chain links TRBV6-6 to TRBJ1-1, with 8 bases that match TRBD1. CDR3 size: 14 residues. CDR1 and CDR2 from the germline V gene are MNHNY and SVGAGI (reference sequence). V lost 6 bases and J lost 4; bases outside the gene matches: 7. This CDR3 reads CASSSTGGGTEAFF. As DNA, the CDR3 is TGTGCCAGCAGCTCTACAGGGGGTGGCACTGAAGCTTTCTTT.

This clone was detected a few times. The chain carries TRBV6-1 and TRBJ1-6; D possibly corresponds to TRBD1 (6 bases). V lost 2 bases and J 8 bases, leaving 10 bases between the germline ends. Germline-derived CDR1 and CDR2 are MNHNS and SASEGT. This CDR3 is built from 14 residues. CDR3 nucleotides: TGTGCCAGCAGTGAAACACAGGGAGATTCACCCCTCCACTTT. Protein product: CASSETQGDSPLHF.

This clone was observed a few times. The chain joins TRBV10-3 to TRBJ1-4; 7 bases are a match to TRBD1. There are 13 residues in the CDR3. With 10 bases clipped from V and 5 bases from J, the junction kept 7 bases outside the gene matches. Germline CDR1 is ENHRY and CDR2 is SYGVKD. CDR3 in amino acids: CATGQALNEKLFF. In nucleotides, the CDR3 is TGTGCCACAGGACAGGCTCTCAATGAAAAACTGTTTTTT.

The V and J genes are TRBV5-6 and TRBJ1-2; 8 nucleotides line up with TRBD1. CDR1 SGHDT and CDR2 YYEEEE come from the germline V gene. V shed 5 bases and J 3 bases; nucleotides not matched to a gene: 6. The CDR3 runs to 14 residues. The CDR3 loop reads CASSQGALDYGYTF. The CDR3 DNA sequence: TGTGCCAGCAGTCAGGGGGCGTTGGACTATGGCTACACCTTC.

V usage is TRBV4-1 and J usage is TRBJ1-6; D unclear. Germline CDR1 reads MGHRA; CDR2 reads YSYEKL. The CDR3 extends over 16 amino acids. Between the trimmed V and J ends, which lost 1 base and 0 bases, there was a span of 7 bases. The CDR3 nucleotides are TGCGCCAGCAGCCAAGGCGAGAGCTCCTATAATTCACCCCTCCACTTT. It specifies CASSQGESSYNSPLHF.

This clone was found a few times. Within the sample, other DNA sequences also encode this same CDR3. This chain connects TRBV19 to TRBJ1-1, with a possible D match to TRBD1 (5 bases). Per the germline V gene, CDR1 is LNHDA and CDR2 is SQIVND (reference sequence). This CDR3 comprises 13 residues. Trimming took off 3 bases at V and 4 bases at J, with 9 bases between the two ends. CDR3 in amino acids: CASSIGGSTEAFF. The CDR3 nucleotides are TGTGCCAGTAGTATTGGGGGGAGCACTGAAGCTTTCTTT.

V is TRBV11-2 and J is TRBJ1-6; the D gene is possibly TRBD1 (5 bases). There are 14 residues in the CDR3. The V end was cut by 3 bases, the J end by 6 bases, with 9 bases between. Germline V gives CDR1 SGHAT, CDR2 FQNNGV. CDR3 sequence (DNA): TGTGCCAGCAGCTTGGGGGGAACTAATTCACCCCTCCACTTT. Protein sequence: CASSLGGTNSPLHF.

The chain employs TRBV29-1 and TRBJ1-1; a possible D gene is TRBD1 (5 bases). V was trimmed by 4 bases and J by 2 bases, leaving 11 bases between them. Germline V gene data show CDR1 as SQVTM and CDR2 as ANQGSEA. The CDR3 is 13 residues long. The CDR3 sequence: CSVVGGGNTEAFF. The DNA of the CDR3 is TGCAGCGTTGTTGGGGGGGGAAACACTGAAGCTTTCTTT.

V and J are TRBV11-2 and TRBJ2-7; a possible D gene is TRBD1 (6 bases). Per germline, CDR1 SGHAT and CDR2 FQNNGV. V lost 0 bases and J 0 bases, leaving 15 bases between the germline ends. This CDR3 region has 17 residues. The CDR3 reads CASSLEGWGPSSYEQYF. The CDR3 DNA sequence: TGTGCCAGCAGCTTAGAGGGGTGGGGGCCGAGCTCCTACGAGCAGTACTTC. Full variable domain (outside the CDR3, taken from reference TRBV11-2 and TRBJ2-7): EAGVAQSPRYKIIEKRQSVAFWCNPISGHATLYWYQQILGQGPKLLIQFQNNGVVDDSQLPKDRFSAERLKGVDSTLKIQPAKLEDSAVYLCASSLEGWGPSSYEQYFGPGTRLTVT.

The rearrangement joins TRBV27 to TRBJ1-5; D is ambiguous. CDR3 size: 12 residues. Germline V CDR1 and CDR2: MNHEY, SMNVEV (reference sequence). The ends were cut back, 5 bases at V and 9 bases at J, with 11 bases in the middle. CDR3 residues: CASSPGGGPQHF. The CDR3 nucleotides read TGTGCCAGCAGTCCCGGAGGAGGGCCCCAGCATTTT.

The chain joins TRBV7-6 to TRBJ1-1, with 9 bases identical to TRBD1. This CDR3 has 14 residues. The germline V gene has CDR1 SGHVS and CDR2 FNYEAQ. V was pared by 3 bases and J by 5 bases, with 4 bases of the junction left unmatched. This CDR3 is CASSFRTGVTEAFF. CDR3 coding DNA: TGTGCCAGCAGCTTCAGGACAGGGGTAACTGAAGCTTTCTTT.

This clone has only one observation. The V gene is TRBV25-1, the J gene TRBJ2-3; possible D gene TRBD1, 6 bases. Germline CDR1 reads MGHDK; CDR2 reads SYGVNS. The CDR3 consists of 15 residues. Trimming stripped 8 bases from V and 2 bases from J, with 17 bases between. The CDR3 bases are TGTGCCAGCTCCCAACAGGGAGCACTCACAGATACGCAGTATTTT. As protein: CASSQQGALTDTQYF. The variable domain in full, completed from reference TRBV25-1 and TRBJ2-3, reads EADIYQTPRYLVIGTGKKITLECSQTMGHDKMYWYQQDPGMELHLIHYSYGVNSTEKGDLSSESTVSRIRTEHFPLTLESARPSHTSQYLCASSQQGALTDTQYFGPGTRLTVL.

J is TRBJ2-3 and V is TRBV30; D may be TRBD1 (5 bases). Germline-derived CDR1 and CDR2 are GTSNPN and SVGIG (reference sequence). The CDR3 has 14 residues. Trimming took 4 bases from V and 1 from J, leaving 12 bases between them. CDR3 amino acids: CAWNPRARTDTQYF. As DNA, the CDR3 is TGTGCCTGGAACCCCAGGGCCCGCACAGATACGCAGTATTTT.

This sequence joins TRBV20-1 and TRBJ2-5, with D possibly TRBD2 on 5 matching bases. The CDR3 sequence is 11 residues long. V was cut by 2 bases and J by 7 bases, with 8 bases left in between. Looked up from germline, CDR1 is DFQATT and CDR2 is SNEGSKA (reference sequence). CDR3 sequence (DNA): TGCAGTGCTAGACCCGCGGGGACCCAGTACTTC. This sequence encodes CSARPAGTQYF.

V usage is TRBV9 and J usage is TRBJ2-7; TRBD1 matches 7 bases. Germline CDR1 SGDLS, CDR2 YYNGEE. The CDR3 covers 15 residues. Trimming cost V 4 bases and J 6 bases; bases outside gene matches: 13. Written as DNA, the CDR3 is TGTGCCAGCAGCCCCCGACAGGGAATCACAGGCGAGCAGTACTTC. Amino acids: CASSPRQGITGEQYF.

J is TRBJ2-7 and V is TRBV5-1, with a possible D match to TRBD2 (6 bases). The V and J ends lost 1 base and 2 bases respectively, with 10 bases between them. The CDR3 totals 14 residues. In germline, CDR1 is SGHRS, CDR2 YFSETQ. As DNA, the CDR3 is TGCGCCAGCAGCTTGCTTTCGGGGGCCTACGAGCAGTACTTC. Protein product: CASSLLSGAYEQYF. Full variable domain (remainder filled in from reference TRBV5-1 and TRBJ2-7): KAGVTQTPRYLIKTRGQQVTLSCSPISGHRSVSWYQQTPGQGLQFLFEYFSETQRNKGNFPGRFSGRQFSNSRSEMNVSTLELGDSALYLCASSLLSGAYEQYFGPGTRLTVT.

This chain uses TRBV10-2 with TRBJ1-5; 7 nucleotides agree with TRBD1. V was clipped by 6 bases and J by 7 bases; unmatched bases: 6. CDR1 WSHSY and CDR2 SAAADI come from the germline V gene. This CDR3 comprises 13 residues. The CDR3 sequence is CASRGQAEQPQHF. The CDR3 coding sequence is TGCGCCAGCAGAGGACAGGCGGAACAGCCCCAGCATTTT.

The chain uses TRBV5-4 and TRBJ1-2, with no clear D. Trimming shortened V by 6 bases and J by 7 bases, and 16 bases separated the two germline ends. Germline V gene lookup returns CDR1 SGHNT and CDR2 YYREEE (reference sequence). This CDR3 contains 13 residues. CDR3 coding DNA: TGTGCCAGCAACCCGACCGGGAAGGGTGGCTACACCTTC. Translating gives CASNPTGKGGYTF.

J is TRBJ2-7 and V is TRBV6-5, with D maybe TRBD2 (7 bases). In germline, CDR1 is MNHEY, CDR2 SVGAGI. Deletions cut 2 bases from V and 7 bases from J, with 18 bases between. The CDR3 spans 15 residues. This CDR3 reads CASSYGGGGPGEQYF. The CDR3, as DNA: TGTGCCAGCAGTTACGGTGGGGGGGGGCCTGGGGAGCAGTACTTC.

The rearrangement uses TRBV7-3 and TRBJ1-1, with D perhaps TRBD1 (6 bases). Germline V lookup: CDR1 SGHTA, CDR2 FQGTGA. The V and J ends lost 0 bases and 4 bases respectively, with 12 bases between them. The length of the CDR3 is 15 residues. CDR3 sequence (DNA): TGTGCCAGCAGCTTAACGTCGACAGGCTCCACTGAAGCTTTCTTT. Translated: CASSLTSTGSTEAFF.

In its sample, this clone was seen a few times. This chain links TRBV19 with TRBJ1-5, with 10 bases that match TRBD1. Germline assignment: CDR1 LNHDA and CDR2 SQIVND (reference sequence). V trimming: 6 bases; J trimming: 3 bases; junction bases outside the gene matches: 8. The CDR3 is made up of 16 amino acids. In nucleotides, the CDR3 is TGTGCCAGTAGGACGACAGGGGGCGTCGTCAATCAGCCCCAGCATTTT. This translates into CASRTTGGVVNQPQHF.

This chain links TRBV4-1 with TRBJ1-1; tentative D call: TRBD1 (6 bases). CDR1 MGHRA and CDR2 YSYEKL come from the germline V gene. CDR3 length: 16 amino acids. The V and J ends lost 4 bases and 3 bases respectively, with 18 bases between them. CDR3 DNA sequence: TGCGCCAGCAGCCTCGGGGGGGACATTGCGGACACTGAAGCTTTCTTT. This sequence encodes CASSLGGDIADTEAFF.